The source of this TCR beta chain is a study of blood T cell repertoires in COVID-19. Study-level background: Sources were T cells, B-cell-depleted T cells, or PBMCs; the material itself was cDNA or gDNA.

TCRdb's table, derived via immunoSEQ multiplex PCR, lists solely in-frame clones and lacks some. The table includes some 160,000 clones, approximately 91% detected once. The ends were cut back, 2 bases at V and 7 bases at J, with 6 bases in the middle. CDR1 is KGHSH, CDR2 LQKENI, per germline. This CDR3 region has 11 residues. This sequence originates from a man between 18 and 35 years old with COVID-19, enrolled during active disease. Sequencing was done on a sample of peripheral blood. The J gene is TRBJ2-7, the V gene TRBV18; no firm D call. Here the CDR3 DNA reads TGTGCCAGCTCACCAGAGAGGGAGCAGTACTTC. It specifies CASSPEREQYF.